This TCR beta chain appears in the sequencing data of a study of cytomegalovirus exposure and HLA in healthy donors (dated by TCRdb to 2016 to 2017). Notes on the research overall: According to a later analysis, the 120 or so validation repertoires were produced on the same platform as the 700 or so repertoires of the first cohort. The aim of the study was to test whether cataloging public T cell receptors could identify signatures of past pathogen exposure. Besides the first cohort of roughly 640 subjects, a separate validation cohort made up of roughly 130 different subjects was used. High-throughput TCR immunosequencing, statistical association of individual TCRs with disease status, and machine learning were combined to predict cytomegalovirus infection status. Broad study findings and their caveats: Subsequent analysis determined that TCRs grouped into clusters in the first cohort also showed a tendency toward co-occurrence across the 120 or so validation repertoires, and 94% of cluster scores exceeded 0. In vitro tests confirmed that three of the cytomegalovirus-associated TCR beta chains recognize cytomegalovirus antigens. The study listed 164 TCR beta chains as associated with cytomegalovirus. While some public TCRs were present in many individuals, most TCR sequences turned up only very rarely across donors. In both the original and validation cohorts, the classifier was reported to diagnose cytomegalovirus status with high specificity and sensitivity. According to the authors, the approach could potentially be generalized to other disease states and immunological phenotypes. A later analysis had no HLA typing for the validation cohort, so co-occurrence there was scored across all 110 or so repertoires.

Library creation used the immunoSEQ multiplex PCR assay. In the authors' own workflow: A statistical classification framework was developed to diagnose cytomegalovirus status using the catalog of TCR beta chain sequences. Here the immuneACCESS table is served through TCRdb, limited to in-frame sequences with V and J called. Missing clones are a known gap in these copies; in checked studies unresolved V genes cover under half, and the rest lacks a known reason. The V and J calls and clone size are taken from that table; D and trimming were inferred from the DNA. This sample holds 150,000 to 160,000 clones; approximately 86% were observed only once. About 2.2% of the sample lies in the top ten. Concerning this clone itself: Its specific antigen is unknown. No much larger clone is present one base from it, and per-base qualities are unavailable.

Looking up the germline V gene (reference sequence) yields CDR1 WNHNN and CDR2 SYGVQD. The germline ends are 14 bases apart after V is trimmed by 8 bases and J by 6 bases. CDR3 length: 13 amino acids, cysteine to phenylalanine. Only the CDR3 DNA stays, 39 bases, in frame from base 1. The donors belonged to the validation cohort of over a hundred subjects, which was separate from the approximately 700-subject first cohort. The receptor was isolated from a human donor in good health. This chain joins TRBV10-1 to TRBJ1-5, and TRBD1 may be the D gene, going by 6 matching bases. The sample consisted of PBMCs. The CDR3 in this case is CASDTGQSQPQHF. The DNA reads TGCGCCAGCGATACAGGGCAGTCTCAGCCCCAGCATTTT.